These 2 T cell receptor beta chains were all obtained from the same sample, sequenced in a study of T cells after yellow fever vaccination. TCRdb used MiXCR to reprocess the 5' RACE reads, holding one entry per CDR3 protein. The sample consists of 510,000 or so distinct CDR3 sequences, 19% of them appearing once. The sample here was PBMCs, taken 15 days after the yellow fever booster vaccination. The receptors stem from a man in his thirties or forties who received the YFV17D yellow fever vaccine.

J is TRBJ2-3 and V is TRBV29-1; 8 bases fit TRBD2. The CDR3 has 15 residues. Germline V gene lookup returns CDR1 SQVTM and CDR2 ANQGSEA. V gave up 3 bases and J gave up 7 bases; unmatched junction bases: 12. The CDR3 region is CSVDRASGFRNTQYF. The CDR3 coding sequence is TGCAGCGTTGACCGGGCTAGCGGGTTTCGGAATACGCAGTATTTT.

This rearrangement joins TRBV5-4 to TRBJ2-3, with unresolved D. The germline CDR1 and CDR2 sequences are SGHNT and YYREEE (reference sequence). V was clipped by 4 bases and J by 1 base, with 4 bases between them. The CDR3 has 12 amino acids. In nucleotides, the CDR3 is TGTGCCAGCAGCGACCGCACAGATACGCAGTATTTT. The encoded protein is CASSDRTDTQYF.